Detailed here is one T cell receptor beta chain. This record comes from a study of tumor-infiltrating lymphocytes in primary liver carcinoma. TCR beta cDNA was made from around 520 ng total RNA with a constant-region primer. What produced the TCR beta libraries was three nested multiplex PCR rounds using slightly modified ARM-PCR. The first two PCR rounds used TRBV1-TRBV30 primers with a Cbeta primer, nine to ten cycles each. TCRdb re-called the multiplex PCR reads with MiXCR, one entry per CDR3 protein. Of more than 85,000 distinct CDR3 sequences in the sample, roughly 80% were seen once. Extraction of RNA together with DNA used about 17-30 mg of unsorted bulk tissue. With 0 bases clipped from V and 8 bases from J, the junction kept 9 bases outside the gene matches. Germline V gives CDR1 MGHRA, CDR2 YSYEKL. This CDR3 spans 15 amino acids.

This clonotype was obtained from a man aged 35-49 years with primary liver carcinoma and hepatitis B virus infection. This chain links TRBV4-1 with TRBJ2-5; 7 bases align to TRBD2. The sequenced material came from liver tumor tissue from sampling region 3. The subset denotes: tumor region T3, left-lateral pole. Here the CDR3 reads CASSQDTGTKGTQYF. CDR3 bases: TGCGCCAGCAGCCAAGATACGGGGACTAAGGGAACCCAGTACTTC.